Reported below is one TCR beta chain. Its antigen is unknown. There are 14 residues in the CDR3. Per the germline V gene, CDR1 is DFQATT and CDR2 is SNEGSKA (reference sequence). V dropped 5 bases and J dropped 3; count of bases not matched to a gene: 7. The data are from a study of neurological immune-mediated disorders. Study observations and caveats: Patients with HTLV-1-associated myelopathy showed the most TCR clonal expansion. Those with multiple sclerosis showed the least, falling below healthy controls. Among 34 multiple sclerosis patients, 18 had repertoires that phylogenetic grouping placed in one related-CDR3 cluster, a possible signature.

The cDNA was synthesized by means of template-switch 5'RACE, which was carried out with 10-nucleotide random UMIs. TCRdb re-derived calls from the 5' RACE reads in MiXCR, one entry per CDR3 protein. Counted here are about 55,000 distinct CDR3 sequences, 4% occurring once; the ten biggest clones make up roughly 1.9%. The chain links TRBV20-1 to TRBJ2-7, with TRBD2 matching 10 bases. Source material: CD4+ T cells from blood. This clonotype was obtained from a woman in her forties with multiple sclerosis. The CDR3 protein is CSASGTSGVYEQYF. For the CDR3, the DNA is TGCAGTGCTTCGGGTACTAGCGGGGTCTACGAGCAGTACTTC.